Below, 18 T cell receptor beta chains from the same sample are listed, as sequenced in a study of post-analysis software for immune sequencing data. These receptors have no known antigen. Unique molecular identifiers were present in the TCR beta cDNA libraries. Via MiXCR, TCRdb re-called the PCR reads, giving one row per CDR3 protein. The data contain about 820,000 distinct CDR3 sequences, about 50% of them singletons. Regarding the study as a whole: Elevated frequency relative to controls characterized several TRBV segments in patients, TRBV5-6, TRBV5-1 and TRBV20-1 among them.

The sample taken for sequencing was blood. Receptor source: a girl aged 10-17 years with multiple sclerosis.

There are a few counts of this clonotype. The chain links TRBV18 to TRBJ2-1; D not resolved. Trimming removed 3 bases at V and 8 bases at J, with 14 bases between. CDR3 length equals 14 residues. Germline CDR1 KGHSH, CDR2 LQKENI. The CDR3 reads CASSPGIPRDEQFF. In DNA form, the CDR3 reads TGTGCCAGCTCACCGGGGATCCCCAGAGATGAGCAGTTCTTC.

This sequence joins TRBV25-1 and TRBJ2-7, with D perhaps matching TRBD1 (5 bases). Trimming pared 2 bases from V and 6 bases from J, leaving 11 bases between. The CDR3 spans 13 residues. CDR1 is MGHDK and CDR2 is SYGVNS in the germline V gene. CDR3 sequence: CASSEVGPSEQYF. CDR3 in DNA: TGTGCCAGCAGTGAAGTGGGGCCCTCCGAGCAGTACTTC.

This clonotype has only a few counts. The chain links TRBV7-9 to TRBJ1-4; D ambiguous. V lost 5 bases to trimming and J lost 8 bases, with 12 bases between them. The germline V gene encodes CDR1 SEHNR and CDR2 FQNEAQ (reference sequence). The CDR3 spans 13 residues. The CDR3 reads CASSLLPREKLFF. In nucleotides, the CDR3 is TGTGCCAGCAGCCTCCTACCGCGGGAAAAACTGTTTTTT.

The chain joins TRBV10-3 to TRBJ1-1; 7 bases match TRBD1. There are 15 residues in the CDR3. The V segment lost 6 bases and the J segment 0 bases; nucleotides outside the gene matches: 7. The germline gives CDR1 ENHRY, CDR2 SYGVKD. The CDR3 DNA reads as TGTGCCATCAGAGGGGACAGAAGAGTGAACACTGAAGCTTTCTTT. Translation: CAIRGDRRVNTEAFF.

J is TRBJ2-7 and V is TRBV5-1; TRBD1 matches 7 bases. This CDR3 region has 16 residues. Germline CDR1 reads SGHRS; CDR2 reads YFSETQ. V lost 0 bases to trimming and J lost 7 bases; unmatched junction nucleotides: 13. The CDR3 here is CASSLEPTGVGNEQYF. The CDR3 DNA reads TGCGCCAGCAGCTTGGAACCCACAGGGGTCGGCAATGAGCAGTACTTC.

This clonotype has just a few counts. The CDR3 DNA is TGCAGTGCTACGGACGGATCCTACAATGAGCAGTTCTTC. Its translation: CSATDGSYNEQFF. This sequence joins TRBV20-1 and TRBJ2-1, with D unclear. This CDR3 contains 13 residues. Deletions cut 4 bases from V and 1 base from J, with 8 bases between. Germline CDR1 is DFQATT and CDR2 is SNEGSKA (reference sequence).

The chain links TRBV29-1 to TRBJ1-2; 7 nucleotides agree with TRBD1. Germline V gene lookup returns CDR1 SQVTM and CDR2 ANQGSEA. There are 17 residues in the CDR3. The V and J ends lost 3 bases and 4 bases, in that order; junction bases with no gene match: 17. The CDR3 nucleotides read TGCAGCGTTGACCCCAAGAGACAGGGACCTCAGGGCTATGGCTACACCTTC. Translating it yields CSVDPKRQGPQGYGYTF.

This clonotype has more than one count but fewer than ten. CDR3 bases: TGTGCCAGCAGCCACTCGACTACAGGGGGAAATGAGCAGTTCTTC. It codes for CASSHSTTGGNEQFF. The chain links TRBV4-2 to TRBJ2-1; 8 nucleotides agree with TRBD1. After removal of 3 bases from V and 7 bases from J, the junction contained 8 bases not matched to a gene. Germline V gives CDR1 LGHNA, CDR2 YNFKEQ. CDR3 length: 15 amino acids.

The chain recombines TRBV7-8 with TRBJ2-5, with TRBD1 as a possible D gene (5 bases). The V gene lost 2 bases and the J gene lost 4 bases, with 11 bases spanning the gap. This CDR3 is 14 amino acids long. Germline V gene sequence: CDR1 SGHVS, CDR2 FQNEAQ. DNA of the CDR3: TGTGCCAGCAGCTTACATGGGGCTCGAGAGACCCAGTACTTC. It is translated as CASSLHGARETQYF. Drawing the rest from reference TRBV7-8 and TRBJ2-5, the complete variable domain is GAGVSQSPRYKVAKRGQDVALRCDPISGHVSLFWYQQALGQGPEFLTYFQNEAQLDKSGLPSDRFFAERPEGSVSTLKIQRTQQEDSAVYLCASSLHGARETQYFGPGTRLLVL.

The CDR3 loop is CSADRRGAEETQYF. The CDR3, as DNA: TGCAGCGCAGACCGACGAGGGGCGGAAGAGACCCAGTACTTC. The V call is TRBV29-1, the J call TRBJ2-5; D is perhaps TRBD1 or TRBD2 (5 bases each). The CDR3 consists of 14 residues. V lost 7 bases, J lost 3 bases, and 18 bases lay in between. The germline CDR1 and CDR2 sequences are SQVTM and ANQGSEA. The whole variable domain, remainder taken from reference TRBV29-1 and TRBJ2-5, is SAVISQKPSRDICQRGTSLTIQCQVDSQVTMMFWYRQQPGQSLTLIATANQGSEATYESGFVIDKFPISRPNLTFSTLTVSNMSPEDSSIYLCSADRRGAEETQYFGPGTRLLVL.

The chain carries TRBV27 and TRBJ2-5; a possible D gene is TRBD1 (5 bases). Germline CDR1 MNHEY, CDR2 SMNVEV (reference sequence). The CDR3 length is 14 residues. The V end lost 5 bases, the J end lost 2 bases, and 12 bases lay between the germline ends. The CDR3 bases are TGTGCCAGCAGTCCGAACCAGGGACAAGAGACCCAGTACTTC. Translating it yields CASSPNQGQETQYF.

The chain links TRBV3-1 to TRBJ1-4; D not certain. CDR1 is LGHDT, CDR2 YNNKEL, per germline (reference sequence). Trimming cost V 4 bases and J 0 bases, with 9 bases left between them. The length of the CDR3 is 15 residues. CDR3: CASSLRLSTNEKLFF. CDR3 nucleotide sequence: TGTGCCAGCAGCCTCCGACTGTCAACTAATGAAAAACTGTTTTTT.

The gene calls are TRBV6-1 and TRBJ2-5, with TRBD1 identical over 9 bases. The closer fit of TRBJ2-7 to the DNA end suggests the J call may be wrong. The germline V gene has CDR1 MNHNS and CDR2 SASEGT. This CDR3 comprises 15 residues. Here the CDR3 reads CASSEVNRGHGEQYF. The CDR3 region has the DNA TGTGCCAGCAGTGAAGTTAACAGGGGGCACGGCGAGCAGTACTTC.

The chain combines TRBV29-1 with TRBJ2-7, with 8 bases matching TRBD1. Germline V gene sequence: CDR1 SQVTM, CDR2 ANQGSEA. V was pared by 7 bases and J by 0 bases, with 8 bases of the junction left unmatched. CDR3 length: 14 residues. The CDR3 DNA follows: TGCAGCGCCTCAGGGGGCACTGTCTCCTACGAGCAGTACTTC. Its translation is CSASGGTVSYEQYF.

In its sample, this clonotype was seen a few times. This CDR3 reads CSARAPILGETQYF. DNA for the CDR3: TGCAGTGCTAGAGCCCCCATATTGGGCGAGACCCAGTACTTC. V gene TRBV20-1 combines with J gene TRBJ2-7, with D unresolved. The DNA end lines up better with TRBJ2-5; the J call may be wrong. CDR1 is DFQATT, CDR2 SNEGSKA, per germline (reference sequence). The CDR3 extends over 14 amino acids.

The chain carries TRBV25-1 and TRBJ2-1; 10 bases are shared with TRBD1. The CDR3 totals 13 residues. With 7 bases clipped from V and 9 bases from J, the junction kept 6 bases outside the gene matches. CDR1 is MGHDK and CDR2 is SYGVNS in the germline V gene. The CDR3 bases are TGTGCCAGCACCCGACAGGGGGCGGGTGAGCAGTTCTTC. Protein: CASTRQGAGEQFF.

V and J are TRBV14 and TRBJ2-7, with 13 nucleotides matching TRBD2. Trimming took 3 bases from V and 3 from J; bases not matched to a gene: 2. The CDR3 loop spans 15 amino acids. Germline CDR1 is SGHDN and CDR2 is FVKESK. The CDR3 DNA sequence: TGTGCCAGCAGCCAGACTAGCGGGGGGTTCTACGAGCAGTACTTC. Its protein is CASSQTSGGFYEQYF. The whole variable domain, remainder taken from reference TRBV14 and TRBJ2-7, is EAGVTQFPSHSVIEKGQTVTLRCDPISGHDNLYWYRRVMGKEIKFLLHFVKESKQDESGMPNNRFLAERTGGTYSTLKVQPAELEDSGVYFCASSQTSGGFYEQYFGPGTRLTVT.

The V call is TRBV9, the J call TRBJ2-7; 10 bases fit TRBD2. This CDR3 is built from 15 residues. CDR1 SGDLS and CDR2 YYNGEE come from the germline V gene. Losses at the gene ends were 2 bases for V and 3 bases for J; bases not matched to a gene: 5. The CDR3 spells CASSVTSGAYYEQYF. The CDR3 nucleotides are TGTGCCAGCAGCGTCACTAGCGGGGCCTACTACGAGCAGTACTTC.